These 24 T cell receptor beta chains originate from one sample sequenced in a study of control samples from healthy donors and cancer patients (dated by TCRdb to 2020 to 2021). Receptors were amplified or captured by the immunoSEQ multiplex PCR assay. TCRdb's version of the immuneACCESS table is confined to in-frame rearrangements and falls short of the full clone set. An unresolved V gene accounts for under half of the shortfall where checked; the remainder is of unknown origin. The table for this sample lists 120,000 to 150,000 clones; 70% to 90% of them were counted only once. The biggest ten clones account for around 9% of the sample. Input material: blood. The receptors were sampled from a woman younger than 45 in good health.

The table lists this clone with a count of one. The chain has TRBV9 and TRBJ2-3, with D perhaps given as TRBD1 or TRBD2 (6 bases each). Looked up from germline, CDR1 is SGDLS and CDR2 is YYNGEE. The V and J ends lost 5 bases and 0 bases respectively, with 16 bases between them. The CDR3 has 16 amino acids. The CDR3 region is CASSPIGGGSTDTQYF. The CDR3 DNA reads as TGTGCCAGCAGTCCGATAGGGGGAGGAAGCACAGATACGCAGTATTTT.

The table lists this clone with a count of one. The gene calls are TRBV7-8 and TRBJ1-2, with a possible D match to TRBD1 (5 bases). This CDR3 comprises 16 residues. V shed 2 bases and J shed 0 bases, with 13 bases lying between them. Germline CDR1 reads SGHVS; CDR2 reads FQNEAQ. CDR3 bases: TGTGCCAGCAGCTTATTTCCACGGGGCTCTAACTATGGCTACACCTTC. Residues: CASSLFPRGSNYGYTF.

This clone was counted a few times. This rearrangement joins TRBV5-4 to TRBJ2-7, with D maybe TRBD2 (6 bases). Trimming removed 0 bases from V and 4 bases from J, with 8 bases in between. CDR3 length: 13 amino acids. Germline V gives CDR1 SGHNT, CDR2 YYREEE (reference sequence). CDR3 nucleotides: TGTGCCAGCAGCTTGGGAGGACTATACGAGCAGTACTTC. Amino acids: CASSLGGLYEQYF. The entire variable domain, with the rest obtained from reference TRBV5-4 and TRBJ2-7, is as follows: ETGVTQSPTHLIKTRGQQVTLRCSSQSGHNTVSWYQQALGQGPQFIFQYYREEENGRGNFPPRFSGLQFPNYSSELNVNALELDDSALYLCASSLGGLYEQYFGPGTRLTVT.

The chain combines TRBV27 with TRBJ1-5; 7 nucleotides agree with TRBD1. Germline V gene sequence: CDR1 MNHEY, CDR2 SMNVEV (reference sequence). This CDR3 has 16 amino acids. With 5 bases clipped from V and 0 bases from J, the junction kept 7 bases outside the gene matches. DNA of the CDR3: TGTGCCAGCAGTCCCTGGGACAGCTATAGCAATCAGCCCCAGCATTTT. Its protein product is CASSPWDSYSNQPQHF.

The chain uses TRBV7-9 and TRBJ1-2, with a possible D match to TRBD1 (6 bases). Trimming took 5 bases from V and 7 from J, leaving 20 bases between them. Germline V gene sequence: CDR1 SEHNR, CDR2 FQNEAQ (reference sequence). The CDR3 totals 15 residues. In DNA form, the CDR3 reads TGTGCCAGCAGCCCGTGGGGGGCGCGAGGGGGTGGCTACACCTTC. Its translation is CASSPWGARGGGYTF.

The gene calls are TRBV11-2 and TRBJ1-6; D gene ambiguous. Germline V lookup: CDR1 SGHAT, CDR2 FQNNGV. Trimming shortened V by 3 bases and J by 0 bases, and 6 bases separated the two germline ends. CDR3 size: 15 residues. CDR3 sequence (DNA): TGTGCCAGCAGCTTTCGTAGCTCCTATAATTCACCCCTCCACTTT. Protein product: CASSFRSSYNSPLHF.

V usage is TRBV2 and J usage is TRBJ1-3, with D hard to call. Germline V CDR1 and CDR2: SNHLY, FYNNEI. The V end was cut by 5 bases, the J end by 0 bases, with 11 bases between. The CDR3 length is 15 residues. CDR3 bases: TGTGCCAGCAGTAGCGAGGCATTCTCTGGAAACACCATATATTTT. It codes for CASSSEAFSGNTIYF.

CDR3 in amino acids: CASSPSTSGYNEQFF. CDR3 nucleotides: TGTGCCAGCAGTCCTTCTACTAGCGGCTACAATGAGCAGTTCTTC. The gene calls are TRBV2 and TRBJ2-1; 8 nucleotides align to TRBD2. The CDR3 consists of 15 residues. From germline, CDR1 is SNHLY and CDR2 FYNNEI. V lost 5 bases, J lost 3 bases, and 6 bases stayed unmatched.

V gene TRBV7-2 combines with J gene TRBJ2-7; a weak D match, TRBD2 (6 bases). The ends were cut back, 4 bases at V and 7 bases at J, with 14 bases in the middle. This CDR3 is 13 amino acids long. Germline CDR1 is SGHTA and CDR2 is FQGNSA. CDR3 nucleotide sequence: TGTGCCAGCAGCTGGGGTCCCCGGGAGGAGCAGTACTTC. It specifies CASSWGPREEQYF.

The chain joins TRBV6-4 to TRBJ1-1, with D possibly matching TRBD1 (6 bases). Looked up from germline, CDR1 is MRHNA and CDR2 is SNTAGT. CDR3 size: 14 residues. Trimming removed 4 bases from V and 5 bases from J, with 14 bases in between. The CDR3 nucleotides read TGTGCCAGCAGTGTCATACAGGGAAGGACTGAAGCTTTCTTT. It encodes CASSVIQGRTEAFF.

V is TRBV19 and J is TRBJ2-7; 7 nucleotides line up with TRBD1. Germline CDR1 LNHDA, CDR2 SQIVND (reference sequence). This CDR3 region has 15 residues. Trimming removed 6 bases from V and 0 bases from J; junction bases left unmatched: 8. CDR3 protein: CASRGQDMSSYEQYF. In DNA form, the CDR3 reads TGTGCCAGTAGAGGACAGGATATGAGCTCCTACGAGCAGTACTTC.

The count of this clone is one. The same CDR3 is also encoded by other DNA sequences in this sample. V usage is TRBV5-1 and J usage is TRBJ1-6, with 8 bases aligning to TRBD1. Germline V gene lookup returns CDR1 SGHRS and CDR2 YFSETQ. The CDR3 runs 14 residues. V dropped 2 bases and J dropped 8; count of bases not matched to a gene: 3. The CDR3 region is CASSLGQGDSPLHF. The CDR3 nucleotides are TGCGCCAGCAGCTTAGGACAGGGTGATTCACCCCTCCACTTT.

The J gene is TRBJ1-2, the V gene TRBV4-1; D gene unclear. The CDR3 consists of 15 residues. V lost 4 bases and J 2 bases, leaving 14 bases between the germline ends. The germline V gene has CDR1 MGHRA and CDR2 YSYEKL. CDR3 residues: CASSLPGASNYGYTF. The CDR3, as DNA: TGCGCCAGCAGCCTCCCTGGAGCAAGCAACTATGGCTACACCTTC.

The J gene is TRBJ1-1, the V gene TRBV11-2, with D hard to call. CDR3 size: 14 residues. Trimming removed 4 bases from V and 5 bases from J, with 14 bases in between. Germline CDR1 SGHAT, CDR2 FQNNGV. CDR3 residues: CASSSHGRWTEAFF. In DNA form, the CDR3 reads TGTGCCAGCAGCTCCCACGGTAGGTGGACTGAAGCTTTCTTT.

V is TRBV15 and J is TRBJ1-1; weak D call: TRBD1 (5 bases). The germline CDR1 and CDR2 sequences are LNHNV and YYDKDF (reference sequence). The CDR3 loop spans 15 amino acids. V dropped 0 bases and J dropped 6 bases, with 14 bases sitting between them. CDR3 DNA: TGTGCCACCAGCAGAGACGGGCACCCGGGGGCTGAAGCTTTCTTT. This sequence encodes CATSRDGHPGAEAFF.

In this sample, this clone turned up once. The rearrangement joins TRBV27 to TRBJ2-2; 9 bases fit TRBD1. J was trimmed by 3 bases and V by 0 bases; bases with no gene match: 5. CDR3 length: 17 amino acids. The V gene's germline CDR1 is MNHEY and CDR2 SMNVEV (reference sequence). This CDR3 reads CASSLSAQGADTGELFF. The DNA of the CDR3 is TGTGCCAGCAGTTTATCAGCACAGGGGGCGGACACCGGGGAGCTGTTTTTT.

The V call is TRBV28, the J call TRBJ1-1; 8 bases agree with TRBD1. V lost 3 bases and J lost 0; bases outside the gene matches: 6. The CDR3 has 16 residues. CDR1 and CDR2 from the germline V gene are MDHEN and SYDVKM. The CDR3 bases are TGTGCCAGCAGTTTCCCGCAGGGGGCGTTGAACACTGAAGCTTTCTTT. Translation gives CASSFPQGALNTEAFF.

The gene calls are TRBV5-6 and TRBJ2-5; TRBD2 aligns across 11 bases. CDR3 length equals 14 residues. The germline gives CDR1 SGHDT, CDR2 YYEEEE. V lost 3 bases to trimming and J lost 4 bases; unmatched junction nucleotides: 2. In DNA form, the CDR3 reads TGTGCCAGCAGCTATACTAGCGGGGGAGAGACCCAGTACTTC. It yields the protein CASSYTSGGETQYF.

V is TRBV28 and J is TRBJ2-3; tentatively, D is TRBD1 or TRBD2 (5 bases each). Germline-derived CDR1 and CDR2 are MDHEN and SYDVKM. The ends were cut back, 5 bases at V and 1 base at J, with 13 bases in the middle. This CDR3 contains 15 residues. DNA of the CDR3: TGTGCCAGCAGTCCCCCGGGGCGCCGCACAGATACGCAGTATTTT. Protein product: CASSPPGRRTDTQYF.

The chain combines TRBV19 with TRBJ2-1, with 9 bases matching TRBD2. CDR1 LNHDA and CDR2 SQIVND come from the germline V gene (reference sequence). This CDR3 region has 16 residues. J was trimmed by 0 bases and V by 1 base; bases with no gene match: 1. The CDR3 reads CASSIGAGGSYNEQFF. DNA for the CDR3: TGTGCCAGTAGTATAGGAGCGGGAGGCTCCTACAATGAGCAGTTCTTC.

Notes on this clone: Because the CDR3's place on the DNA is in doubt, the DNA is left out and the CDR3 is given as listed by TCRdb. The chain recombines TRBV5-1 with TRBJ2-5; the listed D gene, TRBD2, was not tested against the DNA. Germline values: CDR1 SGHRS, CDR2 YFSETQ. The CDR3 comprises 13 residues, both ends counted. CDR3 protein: CASSLSVQETQYF.

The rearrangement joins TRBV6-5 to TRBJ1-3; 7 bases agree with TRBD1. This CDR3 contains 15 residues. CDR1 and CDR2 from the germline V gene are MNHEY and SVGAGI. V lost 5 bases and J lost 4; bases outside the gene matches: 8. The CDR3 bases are TGTGCCAGCAGTCCAACGACAGGGTACGGAAACACCATATATTTT. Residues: CASSPTTGYGNTIYF.

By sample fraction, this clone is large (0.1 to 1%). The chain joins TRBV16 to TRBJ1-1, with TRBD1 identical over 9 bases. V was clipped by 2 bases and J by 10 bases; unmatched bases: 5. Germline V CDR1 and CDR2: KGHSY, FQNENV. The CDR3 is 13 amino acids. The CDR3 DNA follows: TGTGCCAGCAGCCAACCCATGACAGGGGGAGCTTTCTTT. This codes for CASSQPMTGGAFF.

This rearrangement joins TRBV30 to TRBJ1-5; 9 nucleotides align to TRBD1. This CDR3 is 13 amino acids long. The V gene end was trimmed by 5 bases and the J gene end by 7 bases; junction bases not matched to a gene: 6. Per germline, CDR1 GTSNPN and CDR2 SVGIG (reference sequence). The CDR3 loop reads CAWGGQGVQPQHF. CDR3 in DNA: TGTGCCTGGGGGGGACAGGGAGTCCAGCCCCAGCATTTT.